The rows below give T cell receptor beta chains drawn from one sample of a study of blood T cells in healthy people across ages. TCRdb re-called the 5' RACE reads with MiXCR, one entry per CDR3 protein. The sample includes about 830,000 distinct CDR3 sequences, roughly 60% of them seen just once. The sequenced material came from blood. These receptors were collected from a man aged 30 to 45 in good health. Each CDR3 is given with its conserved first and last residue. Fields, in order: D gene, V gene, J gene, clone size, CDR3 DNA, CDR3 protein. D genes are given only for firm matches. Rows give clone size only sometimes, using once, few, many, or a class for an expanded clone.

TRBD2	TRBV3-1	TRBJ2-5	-	TGTGCCAGCAGCCATCCCCTTTGGGCGGGGGGTCAAGAGACCCAGTACTTC	CASSHPLWAGGQETQYF
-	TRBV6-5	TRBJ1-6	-	TGTGCCAGCAGTTACTCGATTCAGGGCGACAGTTCACCCCCCCACTTT	CASSYSIQGDSSPPHF
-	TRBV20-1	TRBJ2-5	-	TGCAGTGCTCCGATCCCCCCTGGGCCCGAGACCCAGTACTTC	CSAPIPPGPETQYF
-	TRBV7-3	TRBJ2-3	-	TGTGCCAGCAGCCCATGGGTCGCCGGGCCGGCAGATACGCAGTATTTT	CASSPWVAGPADTQYF
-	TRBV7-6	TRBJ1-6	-	TGTGCCAGCAGCTTAGAAAGGCCGACCAATTCACCCCTCCACTTT	CASSLERPTNSPLHF
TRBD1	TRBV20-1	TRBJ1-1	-	TGCAGTGCTCACAGTAGACAGGGGGCTTTCTTT	CSAHSRQGAFF
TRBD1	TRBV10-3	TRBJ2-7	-	TGTGCCATCAGTCCCGGGACAGGGTCCGGGACCAGCTCCTACGAGCAGTACTTC	CAISPGTGSGTSSYEQYF
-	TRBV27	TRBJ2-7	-	TGTGCCAGCAGTTTAGACCAGGGTAACGAGCAGTACTTC	CASSLDQGNEQYF
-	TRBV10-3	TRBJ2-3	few	TGTGCCATGAGGGACGGCAGCACAGATACGCAGTATTTT	CAMRDGSTDTQYF
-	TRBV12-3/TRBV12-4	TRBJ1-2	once	TGTGCCAGCAGTTTAGATCGGGGGCTCTACTATGGCTACACCTTC	CASSLDRGLYYGYTF
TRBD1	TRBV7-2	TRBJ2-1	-	TGTGCCAGCAGCACCGGACAGGCGTCCTACAATGAGCAGTTCTTC	CASSTGQASYNEQFF
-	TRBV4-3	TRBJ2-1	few	TGCGCCAGCAGCCAAGATGGGCGTGAAGTGGATGAGCAGTTCTTC	CASSQDGREVDEQFF
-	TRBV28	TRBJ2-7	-	TGTGCCAGCAAGGAGAGGGTCGACGAGCAGTACTTC	CASKERVDEQYF
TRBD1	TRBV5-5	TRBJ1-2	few	TGTGCCAGCAGTCGACAGGGGGCGGATGGCTACACCTTC	CASSRQGADGYTF
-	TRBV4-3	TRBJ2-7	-	TGCGCCAGCAACCAAGGATTAGAGTACGAGCAGTACTTC	CASNQGLEYEQYF
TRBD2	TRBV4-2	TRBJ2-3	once	TGTGCCAGCAGCCAAGCTGGACTAGCGGGGGGGACCCCAGATACGCAGTATTTT	CASSQAGLAGGTPDTQYF
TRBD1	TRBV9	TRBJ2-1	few	TGTGCCAGCAGCGTAGAAAGGGGGCGGCAGTTCTTC	CASSVERGRQFF
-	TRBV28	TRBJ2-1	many	TGTGCCAGCAGCTTACCGGGTTACAATGAGCAGTTCTTC	CASSLPGYNEQFF
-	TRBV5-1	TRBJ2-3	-	TGCGCCAGCAGCCCGACTTGGGGGGCAGATACGCAGTATTTT	CASSPTWGADTQYF
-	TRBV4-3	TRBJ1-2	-	TGCGCCAGCAGCCCTGGGGAGGCGAAGAACTATGGCTACACCTTC	CASSPGEAKNYGYTF
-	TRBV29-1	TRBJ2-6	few	TGCAGCGCTATTACAGTGAGACTCTCTGGGGCCAACGTCCTGACTTTC	CSAITVRLSGANVLTF
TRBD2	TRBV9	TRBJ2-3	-	TGTGCCAGCAGCAATGACCCGGGGGGTTTTACAGATACGCAGTATTTT	CASSNDPGGFTDTQYF
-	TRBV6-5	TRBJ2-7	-	TGTGCCAGCACATCCGGGTTGCAATCCTACGAGCAGTACTTC	CASTSGLQSYEQYF
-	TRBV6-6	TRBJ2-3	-	TGTGCCAGCCAAACTCGGGCGGATACGCAGTATTTT	CASQTRADTQYF
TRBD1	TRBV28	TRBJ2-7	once	TGTGCCAGCAGTTTCGAACCGGGACAGGGCTACGAGCAGTACTTC	CASSFEPGQGYEQYF
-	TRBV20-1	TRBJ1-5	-	TGCAGTGCTAGAGGAGTAGGGTTGGAGCCCCAGCATTTT	CSARGVGLEPQHF
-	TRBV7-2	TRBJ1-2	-	TGTGCCAGCACCACGCAGGGTATTGGCTACACCTTC	CASTTQGIGYTF
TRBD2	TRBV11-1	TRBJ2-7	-	TGTGCCTGCAGCTTATATGCGGGGGGCAGGTACGAGCAGTACTTC	CACSLYAGGRYEQYF
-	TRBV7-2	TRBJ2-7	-	TGTGCCAGCAGCTTGGGGGGGGACATGTGGCAGTACTTC	CASSLGGDMWQYF
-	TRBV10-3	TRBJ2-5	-	TGTGCCATCAGTGAGGCGGGCTCATTAAAAGAGACCCAGTACTTC	CAISEAGSLKETQYF
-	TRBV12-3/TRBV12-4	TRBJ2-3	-	TGTGCCAGCAGTTTGATACAAACAGATACGCAGTATTTT	CASSLIQTDTQYF
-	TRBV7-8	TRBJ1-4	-	TGTGCCAGCACGAAAGCGGGGGACCAAAAACTGTTTTTT	CASTKAGDQKLFF
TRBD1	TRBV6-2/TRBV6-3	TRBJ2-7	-	TGTGCCAGCAGTTATCTCCGGGACAGCTCTTGGTACGAGCAGTACTTC	CASSYLRDSSWYEQYF
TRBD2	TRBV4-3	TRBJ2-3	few	TGTGCCAGCAGCTTGAGACTAGCGGGGGGGCCAGATACGCAGTATTTT	CASSLRLAGGPDTQYF
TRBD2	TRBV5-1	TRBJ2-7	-	TGCGCCAGCAGCCCGTATCCGGGGGGCGAGCAGTACTTC	CASSPYPGGEQYF
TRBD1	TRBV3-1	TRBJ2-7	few	TGTGCCAGCAGCCCACACCGGGACAGGTCCTACGAGCAGTACTTC	CASSPHRDRSYEQYF
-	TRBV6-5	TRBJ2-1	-	TGTGCCAGCTGCCGCAGCTCCTACAATGAGCAGTTCTTC	CASCRSSYNEQFF